This T cell receptor beta chain was identified in a study of T cells in Graves' hyperthyroidism and ophthalmopathy. This clonotype showed up many times. Antigen unknown. Stable Graves' hyperthyroidism denoted no ophthalmopathy progression over 18 months. In patients aged 18 to 65, hyperthyroidism was newly diagnosed, with duration under 2 months. A patient was excluded if there was uncontrolled infection, other autoimmune disease, pregnancy or lactation. Authors of the study amplified TCR beta CDR3 regions from RNA transcripts. The primer set for the first-round RT-PCR of the TCR CDR3 was HTBI. TCRdb re-analysed the multiplex PCR reads in MiXCR, keeping a single row per CDR3 protein. The sample records approximately 700,000 distinct CDR3 sequences, about a sixth being singletons. General study findings and limits: The model's output predicted ophthalmopathy at a median of about 5.9 months prior to onset.

J was trimmed by 3 bases and V by 6 bases; bases with no gene match: 6. This CDR3 region has 15 residues. The V call is TRBV12-3 or TRBV12-4, the J call TRBJ2-4; 9 bases are shared with TRBD1. This receptor was identified in a man between 18 and 29 years old with Graves' hyperthyroidism. Sequenced sample: blood. CDR3 nucleotide sequence: TGTGCCAGCAGACCCGGGGGACAGGGCAAAAACATTCAGTACTTC. This codes for CASRPGGQGKNIQYF.